The 22 T cell receptor beta chains presented below share a single source sample, sequenced in a study of T cells in Graves' hyperthyroidism and ophthalmopathy. It was RNA transcripts that yielded the amplified TCR beta CDR3 regions. HTBI primers drove first-round RT-PCR of the TCR CDR3. MiXCR, applied by TCRdb to the multiplex PCR reads, yields one record per CDR3 protein. The repertoire has approximately 490,000 distinct CDR3 sequences, 22% of them found once; the top ten carry approximately 49%. The sample comprised blood. These receptor sequences come from a woman aged 70 to 79 with Graves' ophthalmopathy.

This clonotype was seen a few times. J is TRBJ2-5 and V is TRBV5-1, with D perhaps matching TRBD1 (5 bases). The CDR3 has 13 residues. Germline V CDR1 and CDR2: SGHRS, YFSETQ. V was shortened by 4 bases and J by 3 bases, with 10 bases between the two germline ends. The CDR3 loop reads CASSPMTEETQYF. The CDR3 DNA follows: TGCGCCAGCAGCCCCATGACAGAAGAGACCCAGTACTTC.

The chain is built from TRBV5-6 and TRBJ1-4, with D perhaps matching TRBD1 (5 bases). The CDR3 has 15 amino acids. With 1 base removed from V and 8 bases from J, the gap between germline ends came to 15 bases. Germline loops: CDR1 SGHDT, CDR2 YYEEEE. The DNA of the CDR3 is TGTGCCAGCAGCTTGTCTCAGGGATTTCAAGAAAAACTGTTTTTT. Its translation: CASSLSQGFQEKLFF.

For the CDR3, the DNA is TGTGCCAGCAGCTTAGGGGCGGGACGAGGACTATTCAATGAGCAGTTCTTC. Translation: CASSLGAGRGLFNEQFF. The J gene is TRBJ2-1, the V gene TRBV7-2; TRBD2 is a possible D gene (6 bases). The CDR3 runs to 17 residues. Trimming removed 1 base at V and 6 bases at J, with 19 bases between. Germline lookup yields CDR1 SGHTA and CDR2 FQGNSA.

The chain is built from TRBV10-3 and TRBJ2-1; D gene uncertain. The CDR3 sequence is 15 residues long. Per germline, CDR1 ENHRY and CDR2 SYGVKD. With 2 bases removed from V and 3 bases from J, the gap between germline ends came to 11 bases. The chain's CDR3 is CAISEGPDVYNEQFF. CDR3 nucleotide sequence: TGTGCCATCAGTGAGGGGCCGGACGTCTACAATGAGCAGTTCTTC.

This clonotype appeared once. The genes are TRBV7-9 and TRBJ2-3; 9 nucleotides agree with TRBD2. The CDR3 is 16 amino acids. J lost 0 bases, V lost 5 bases, and 6 bases had no gene match. CDR1 and CDR2 from the germline V gene are SEHNR and FQNEAQ (reference sequence). CDR3 bases: TGTGCCAGCAGCCCCTCTACTAGCGGGAGCACAGATACGCAGTATTTT. Translated, it gives CASSPSTSGSTDTQYF.

The rearrangement uses TRBV5-8 and TRBJ2-5, with D unresolved. The CDR3 extends over 14 amino acids. Germline assignment: CDR1 SGHTS and CDR2 YDEGEE. Trimming cost V 2 bases and J 2 bases, with 10 bases left between them. The CDR3 is CASSLWGVQETQYF. CDR3 DNA: TGTGCCAGCAGCTTATGGGGTGTTCAAGAGACCCAGTACTTC. The full variable domain, in which reference TRBV5-8 and TRBJ2-5 provide the parts outside the CDR3, is EAGVTQSPTHLIKTRGQQATLRCSPISGHTSVYWYQQALGLGLQFLLWYDEGEERNRGNFPPRFSGRQFPNYSSELNVNALELEDSALYLCASSLWGVQETQYFGPGTRLLVL.

The J gene is TRBJ1-1, the V gene TRBV19; D unclear. V shed 8 bases and J shed 1 base, with 11 bases lying between them. Germline V lookup: CDR1 LNHDA, CDR2 SQIVND (reference sequence). This CDR3 has 13 residues. The CDR3 spells CASAMVQNTEAFF. CDR3 nucleotides: TGTGCCAGTGCTATGGTTCAGAACACTGAAGCTTTCTTT.

The rearrangement joins TRBV28 to TRBJ1-3, with D possibly TRBD1 on 5 matching bases. The CDR3 totals 14 residues. Germline V gene data show CDR1 as MDHEN and CDR2 as SYDVKM. Trimming shortened V by 9 bases and J by 0 bases, and 12 bases separated the two germline ends. CDR3: CASETASSGNTIYF. The CDR3 DNA is TGTGCCAGTGAGACAGCGAGCTCTGGAAACACCATATATTTT. The whole variable domain, remainder taken from reference TRBV28 and TRBJ1-3, is DVKVTQSSRYLVKRTGEKVFLECVQDMDHENMFWYRQDPGLGLRLIYFSYDVKMKEKGDIPEGYSVSREKKERFSLILESASTNQTSMYLCASETASSGNTIYFGEGSWLTVV.

This clonotype was recorded only once. The chain has TRBV12-3 or TRBV12-4 and TRBJ2-5; D not resolved. CDR3 length equals 12 residues. With 5 bases removed from V and 7 bases from J, the gap between germline ends came to 11 bases. CDR3 coding DNA: TGTGCCAGCAGTCCTCATACCCGGACCCAGTACTTC. Translation gives CASSPHTRTQYF.

The chain employs TRBV9 and TRBJ2-3; D might be TRBD2 (5 bases). In germline, CDR1 is SGDLS, CDR2 YYNGEE. Trimming removed 1 base from V and 1 base from J, with 10 bases in between. The CDR3 spans 15 residues. CDR3 amino acids: CASSVLAGGTDTQYF. Written as DNA, the CDR3 is TGTGCCAGCAGCGTACTAGCCGGTGGCACAGATACGCAGTATTTT.

V usage is TRBV20-1 and J usage is TRBJ2-3; D perhaps matches TRBD2 (6 bases). Germline lookup yields CDR1 DFQATT and CDR2 SNEGSKA (reference sequence). V gave up 6 bases and J gave up 4 bases, with 23 bases separating them. The CDR3 sequence is 16 residues long. The chain's CDR3 is CSAKRGGGPVADTQYF. CDR3 sequence (DNA): TGCAGTGCGAAAAGAGGAGGAGGGCCCGTGGCAGATACGCAGTATTTT.

This chain links TRBV15 with TRBJ2-1, with TRBD2 identical over 9 bases. Germline trimming cut 3 bases from V and 2 bases from J; bases unmatched to any gene: 5. From germline, CDR1 is LNHNV and CDR2 YYDKDF (reference sequence). The CDR3 extends over 16 amino acids. The CDR3 bases are TGTGCCACCAGCAGGTTTCCTAGCGGGACCTACAATGAGCAGTTCTTC. It codes for CATSRFPSGTYNEQFF.

In this sample, this clonotype turned up many times. The V gene is TRBV6-2 or TRBV6-3, the J gene TRBJ1-1; possibly TRBD1 for D (5 bases). The V end was cut by 2 bases, the J end by 4 bases, with 14 bases between. The CDR3 is 15 residues long. The germline V gene has CDR1 MNHEY and CDR2 SVGEGT. The CDR3 region is CASSYPRQTITEAFF. CDR3 DNA sequence: TGTGCCAGCAGTTACCCCCGACAGACAATCACTGAAGCTTTCTTT.

This clonotype was picked up a small number of times. The CDR3 is CASSRYSLNRYGNTIYF. The CDR3 DNA follows: TGTGCCAGCAGCCGCTACTCTCTTAATCGTTACGGAAACACCATATATTTT. The rearrangement uses TRBV6-1 and TRBJ1-3, with D unclear. The CDR3 spans 17 residues. The V gene lost 6 bases and the J gene lost 4 bases, with 22 bases spanning the gap. Germline loops: CDR1 MNHNS, CDR2 SASEGT.

This clonotype showed up many times. Relative to the germline gene, one junction end is altered; a read error may explain this. This chain joins TRBV6-1 and TRBJ2-1; tentatively, D is TRBD1 or TRBD2 (5 bases each). The CDR3 is 13 amino acids. Germline assignment: CDR1 MNHNS and CDR2 SASEGT. This CDR3 is CASGEGIGDEQFF. DNA of the CDR3: TGTGCCAGCGGTGAGGGGATCGGCGATGAGCAGTTCTTC.

This clonotype was found many times. The V call is TRBV27, the J call TRBJ1-1, with D possibly being TRBD1 (6 bases). Between the trimmed V and J ends, which lost 6 bases and 4 bases, there was a span of 9 bases. The CDR3 extends over 12 amino acids. From germline, CDR1 is MNHEY and CDR2 SMNVEV (reference sequence). In DNA, the CDR3 is TGTGCCAGCAGAGGACAGTTCACTGAAGCTTTCTTT. Amino acid sequence: CASRGQFTEAFF.

This clonotype appeared a few times. The genes are TRBV9 and TRBJ1-2, with TRBD1 matching over 9 bases. This CDR3 is 16 amino acids long. Per germline, CDR1 SGDLS and CDR2 YYNGEE. Germline trimming cut 3 bases from V and 4 bases from J; bases unmatched to any gene: 10. The CDR3 DNA reads as TGTGCCAGCAGCGCCCCTGACAGGGGGAAAAGCTATGGCTACACCTTC. Its translation is CASSAPDRGKSYGYTF.

This clonotype was seen a few times. The rearrangement uses TRBV20-1 and TRBJ2-7; 15 nucleotides agree with TRBD2. CDR1 is DFQATT and CDR2 is SNEGSKA in the germline V gene (reference sequence). The CDR3 runs to 15 residues. J was trimmed by 1 base and V by 5 bases; bases with no gene match: 3. The CDR3 reads CSAWGLAGGSYEQYF. CDR3 nucleotides: TGCAGTGCTTGGGGACTAGCGGGAGGTTCCTACGAGCAGTACTTC.

The chain is built from TRBV13 and TRBJ2-1; TRBD1 aligns across 8 bases. Germline values: CDR1 PRHDT, CDR2 FYEKMQ (reference sequence). With V trimmed by 4 bases and J by 3 bases, 14 bases remained unmatched. This CDR3 has 18 residues. The CDR3: CASSSVSSRDRRYNEQFF. The DNA of the CDR3 is TGTGCCAGCAGCTCCGTGTCAAGCCGGGACAGGCGCTACAATGAGCAGTTCTTC.

Only a few counts were recorded for this clonotype. The chain joins TRBV12-3 or TRBV12-4 to TRBJ2-2; 11 bases are shared with TRBD2. The CDR3 is 19 amino acids. The ends lost 1 base at V and 5 bases at J; junction bases unmatched: 12. CDR3 residues: CASSLGTLRTSGSTGELFF. For the CDR3, the DNA is TGTGCCAGCAGTTTAGGGACCTTGAGGACTAGCGGGTCGACCGGGGAGCTGTTTTTT.

This clonotype was counted at least ten times. This chain joins TRBV11-2 and TRBJ2-2; no definite D call. The CDR3 consists of 12 residues. V lost 3 bases to trimming and J lost 6 bases, with 5 bases between them. Germline values: CDR1 SGHAT, CDR2 FQNNGV. CDR3 coding DNA: TGTGCCAGCAGCTTTCAGGCCGGGGAGCTGTTTTTT. As protein: CASSFQAGELFF.

The chain carries TRBV5-1 and TRBJ2-1, with 7 bases fitting TRBD2. This CDR3 is 15 amino acids long. Germline CDR1 SGHRS, CDR2 YFSETQ. V shed 5 bases and J 6 bases; nucleotides not matched to a gene: 11. The CDR3 DNA is TGCGCCAGCAGTCTACTTGCGGGAGCAGTCAATGAGCAGTTCTTC. It encodes CASSLLAGAVNEQFF.